Presented here are 10 T cell receptor beta chains from one specimen sequenced in a study of cytomegalovirus exposure and HLA in healthy donors. The table came from immunoSEQ multiplex PCR; TCRdb's copy has only in-frame clones and leaves some out. The data contain over 110,000 clones, about 88% of them singletons. What was sequenced was PBMCs. These receptors originate from a man aged 18 to 35 in good health and CMV-seropositive.

V is TRBV7-9 and J is TRBJ1-3, with D possibly being TRBD1 (5 bases). Germline loops: CDR1 SEHNR, CDR2 FQNEAQ (reference sequence). V lost 4 bases, J lost 4 bases, and 20 bases lay in between. The CDR3 covers 17 residues. The DNA of the CDR3 is TGTGCCAGCAGCTCCGCCGCGGGACGAACCAGAGGAAACACCATATATTTT. Its translation is CASSSAAGRTRGNTIYF.

The sample holds one count of this clone. The chain has TRBV9 and TRBJ1-2; the match to TRBD1 covers 7 bases. Trimming took 4 bases from V and 7 from J; bases not matched to a gene: 10. The CDR3 loop spans 14 amino acids. The V gene's germline CDR1 is SGDLS and CDR2 YYNGEE. CDR3 sequence (DNA): TGTGCCAGCAGCCTAACAGGGGTCGACGGTGGCTACACCTTC. Residues: CASSLTGVDGGYTF.

V usage is TRBV18 and J usage is TRBJ2-3; no firm D call. V lost 6 bases and J 4 bases, leaving 8 bases between the germline ends. This CDR3 has 12 amino acids. CDR1 is KGHSH and CDR2 is LQKENI in the germline V gene. The CDR3 is CASSHQADTQYF. The CDR3, as DNA: TGTGCCAGCTCCCACCAGGCAGATACGCAGTATTTT. Complete variable domain (other parts from reference TRBV18 and TRBJ2-3): NAGVMQNPRHLVRRRGQEARLRCSPMKGHSHVYWYRQLPEEGLKFMVYLQKENIIDESGMPKERFSAEFPKEGPSILRIQQVVRGDSAAYFCASSHQADTQYFGPGTRLTVL.

This chain uses TRBV7-2 with TRBJ1-5; D possibly corresponds to TRBD1 (5 bases). The CDR3 contains 13 residues. CDR1 and CDR2 from the germline V gene are SGHTA and FQGNSA. Trimming cost V 5 bases and J 6 bases, with 11 bases left between them. Written as DNA, the CDR3 is TGTGCCAGCAGCCCCCAAAGGGGTCAGCCCCAGCATTTT. Its protein is CASSPQRGQPQHF.

This clone was found once. The genes are TRBV27 and TRBJ1-2; 7 positions agree with TRBD1. Trimming took 6 bases from V and 7 from J; bases not matched to a gene: 11. The CDR3 covers 14 residues. The germline gives CDR1 MNHEY, CDR2 SMNVEV (reference sequence). CDR3 in amino acids: CASRDSTGMSGYTF. CDR3 bases: TGTGCCAGCAGAGATTCGACAGGGATGAGTGGCTACACCTTC.

The chain carries TRBV6-5 and TRBJ1-1, with D uncertain. Germline-derived CDR1 and CDR2 are MNHEY and SVGAGI. V gave up 9 bases and J gave up 0 bases, with 8 bases separating them. The CDR3 totals 12 residues. The DNA of the CDR3 is TGTGCCAGTCATACTATGAACACTGAAGCTTTCTTT. Translated, it gives CASHTMNTEAFF.

This clone was counted only a few times. The chain links TRBV11-3 to TRBJ2-3; 9 bases align to TRBD2. Germline trimming cut 1 base from V and 7 bases from J; bases unmatched to any gene: 6. The CDR3 loop spans 15 amino acids. The V gene's germline CDR1 is SGHNT and CDR2 YENEEA. CDR3 sequence (DNA): TGTGCCAGCAGCTTAGGGGGCGGGGGGGCCCATACGCAGTATTTT. It translates to CASSLGGGGAHTQYF.

The chain is built from TRBV6-1 and TRBJ2-4; D is unresolved. The germline gives CDR1 MNHNS, CDR2 SASEGT. V lost 5 bases and J 6 bases, leaving 14 bases between the germline ends. The CDR3 runs 14 residues. CDR3 coding DNA: TGTGCCAGCAGTCCAACGGCCCCGGGAAACATTCAGTACTTC. This encodes CASSPTAPGNIQYF.

This clone showed up just a few times. The V call is TRBV6-5, the J call TRBJ1-5; D gene uncertain. The V gene lost 6 bases and the J gene lost 4 bases, with 10 bases spanning the gap. CDR1 is MNHEY and CDR2 is SVGAGI in the germline V gene. The CDR3 loop spans 13 amino acids. The CDR3 sequence: CASSSGGNQPQHF. The CDR3 region has the DNA TGTGCCAGCAGCTCAGGTGGGAATCAGCCCCAGCATTTT.

J is TRBJ1-3 and V is TRBV9, with D possibly TRBD1 on 5 matching bases. V lost 3 bases and J lost 0, with 16 bases in between. Looked up from germline, CDR1 is SGDLS and CDR2 is YYNGEE. CDR3 length: 17 amino acids. CDR3 amino acids: CASSAEARVDSGNTIYF. The DNA for the CDR3 is TGTGCCAGCAGCGCCGAAGCCAGGGTCGACTCTGGAAACACCATATATTTT.